This record concerns one TCR beta chain sequence. The antigen remains unidentified. The repertoire was sequenced with immunoSEQ multiplex PCR; TCRdb's copy has only in-frame clones and lacks some. The data contain 140,000 to 150,000 clones, 76% of them singletons. Germline assignment: CDR1 MNHEY and CDR2 SMNVEV (reference sequence). The CDR3 totals 13 residues. Trimming took 5 bases from V and 2 from J; bases not matched to a gene: 3. These data come from a study of cytotoxic CD8 clonotypes in ibrutinib-treated CLL. Study-wide context: Among patients, about 25 responded partially and 2 completely; roughly 14 then stayed remitted and roughly 12 progressed after median 68 months. The response samples were taken once patients had been treated for a median of 12 months, range 6 to 36. Overall study results and limits: Clonality went up at the time of ibrutinib response, stayed stable in sustained remission, and later dropped back toward its baseline level at progression.

This clonotype was obtained from a human donor with chronic lymphocytic leukemia. J is TRBJ2-7 and V is TRBV27; 7 bases align to TRBD1. This material consisted of PBMCs, taken after 24 months of ibrutinib treatment. Here the CDR3 DNA reads TGTGCCAGCAGTCGAACAGGGGCCTACGAGCAGTACTTC. As protein: CASSRTGAYEQYF.